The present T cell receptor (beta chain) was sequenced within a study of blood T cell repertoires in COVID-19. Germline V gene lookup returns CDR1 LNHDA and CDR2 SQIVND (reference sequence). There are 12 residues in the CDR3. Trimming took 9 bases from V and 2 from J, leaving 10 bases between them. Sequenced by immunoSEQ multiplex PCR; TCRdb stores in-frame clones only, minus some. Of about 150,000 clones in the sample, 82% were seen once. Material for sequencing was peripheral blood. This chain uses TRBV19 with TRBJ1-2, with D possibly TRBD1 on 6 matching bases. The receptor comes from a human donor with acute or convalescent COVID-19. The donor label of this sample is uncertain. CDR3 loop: CASHRVNYGYTF. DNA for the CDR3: TGTGCCAGCCACAGGGTCAACTATGGCTACACCTTC.